The 5 T cell receptor beta chains below come from one sample, sequenced in a study of T cell responses to AZD1222 COVID-19 vaccine. TCRdb's table, derived via immunoSEQ multiplex PCR, lists solely in-frame clones and lacks some. The table has over 70,000 clones, roughly 89% seen once. The sequencing used peripheral blood, collected 28 days after the second AZD1222 dose. The receptors shown here come from an adult who received the AZD1222 COVID-19 vaccine.

This chain connects TRBV19 to TRBJ2-5; TRBD1 matches 9 bases. V shed 3 bases and J 4 bases; nucleotides not matched to a gene: 9. Germline assignment: CDR1 LNHDA and CDR2 SQIVND (reference sequence). This CDR3 is 16 amino acids long. The CDR3 DNA reads as TGTGCCAGTAGTATCAGGGGGACAGGGTCCGGAGAGACCCAGTACTTC. Translating gives CASSIRGTGSGETQYF. Supplemented by reference TRBV19 and TRBJ2-5, the full variable domain reads DGGITQSPKYLFRKEGQNVTLSCEQNLNHDAMYWYRQDPGQGLRLIYYSQIVNDFQKGDIAEGYSVSREKKESFPLTVTSAQKNPTAFYLCASSIRGTGSGETQYFGPGTRLLVL.

The chain joins TRBV21-1 to TRBJ1-1; the table's TRBD1 call for D was not verified on the DNA. TRBV21-1 is noted as a pseudogene. The CDR3 is 15 residues long. CDR3 in DNA: TGTGCCAGCAGCAACTCATGGCCAGGGGGCACTGAAGCTTTCTTT. It codes for CASSNSWPGGTEAFF.

V usage is TRBV7-3 and J usage is TRBJ2-2; TRBD1 aligns across 8 bases. The CDR3 spans 15 residues. Germline CDR1 and CDR2: SGHTA and FQGTGA. V was clipped by 2 bases and J by 7 bases; unmatched bases: 6. CDR3 in amino acids: CASSLWQGAGGELFF. Here the CDR3 DNA reads TGTGCCAGCAGCTTATGGCAGGGGGCTGGCGGGGAGCTGTTTTTT.

V usage is TRBV9 and J usage is TRBJ2-7; 9 bases are shared with TRBD1. Germline values: CDR1 SGDLS, CDR2 YYNGEE. The CDR3 totals 16 residues. V was clipped by 3 bases and J by 6 bases; unmatched bases: 13. This chain's CDR3 is CASSGRPGQGSSEQYF. CDR3 coding DNA: TGTGCCAGCAGCGGAAGGCCGGGACAGGGCTCTTCCGAGCAGTACTTC.

V is TRBV3-1 (or the pseudogene TRBV3-2) and J is TRBJ2-5; possible D gene TRBD2, 5 bases. This CDR3 is built from 18 residues. Per the germline V gene, CDR1 is LGHDT and CDR2 is YNNKEL (reference sequence). Deletions cut 0 bases from V and 5 bases from J, with 22 bases between. CDR3 sequence reads: CASSQESSVWAGGETQYF. DNA of the CDR3: TGTGCCAGCAGCCAAGAATCCTCGGTCTGGGCAGGCGGGGAGACCCAGTACTTC.